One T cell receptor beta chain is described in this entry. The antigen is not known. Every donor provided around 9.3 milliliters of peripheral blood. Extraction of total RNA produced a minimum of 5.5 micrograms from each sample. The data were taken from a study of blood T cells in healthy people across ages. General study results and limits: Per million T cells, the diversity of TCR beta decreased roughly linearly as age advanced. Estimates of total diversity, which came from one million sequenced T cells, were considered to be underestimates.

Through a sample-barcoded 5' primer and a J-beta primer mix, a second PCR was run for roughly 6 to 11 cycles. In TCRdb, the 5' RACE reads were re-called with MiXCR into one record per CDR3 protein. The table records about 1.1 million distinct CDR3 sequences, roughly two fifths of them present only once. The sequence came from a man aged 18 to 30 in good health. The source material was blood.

The CDR3 DNA reads TGTGCCAGCAGATCATTTCCGGGACAGGGCCTTGGCAATGAGCAGTACTTC. Amino acid sequence: CASRSFPGQGLGNEQYF. The chain couples TRBV27 to TRBJ2-1; TRBD1 aligns across 9 bases. Near its end, the DNA agrees better with TRBJ2-7, so the J call may be wrong. Germline CDR1 reads MNHEY; CDR2 reads SMNVEV (reference sequence). CDR3 length equals 17 residues.